Following are 30 T cell receptor beta chains from one sample sequenced in a study of control samples from healthy donors and cancer patients. Here immunoSEQ multiplex PCR was the method, and the copy in TCRdb shows in-frame clones only, minus some. This sample has roughly 64,000 clones, with roughly nine tenths found just once. Sequenced input: PBMCs. The receptors shown here come from a woman aged 50 to 65 with colorectal cancer.

This clone occurred once. This chain connects TRBV5-1 to TRBJ1-1, with 9 bases fitting TRBD1. CDR1 and CDR2 from the germline V gene are SGHRS and YFSETQ. This CDR3 comprises 16 residues. V was pared by 3 bases and J by 7 bases, with 13 bases of the junction left unmatched. This CDR3 reads CASSSGTGPSGGEAFF. In DNA form, the CDR3 reads TGCGCCAGCAGCTCCGGGACAGGGCCCTCCGGTGGTGAAGCTTTCTTT.

This clone was seen a few times. This chain links TRBV30 with TRBJ1-2; D perhaps matches TRBD1 (6 bases). The germline V and J ends were trimmed by 0 bases and 2 bases, with 10 bases remaining between them. Germline lookup yields CDR1 GTSNPN and CDR2 SVGIG (reference sequence). This CDR3 has 14 residues. The CDR3 loop is CAWSVEGGNYGYTF. The CDR3 region has the DNA TGTGCCTGGAGTGTTGAAGGGGGAAACTATGGCTACACCTTC.

The chain recombines TRBV6-5 with TRBJ2-2, with D possibly TRBD1 on 5 matching bases. Germline assignment: CDR1 MNHEY and CDR2 SVGAGI. Trimming stripped 8 bases from V and 3 bases from J, with 13 bases between. CDR3 size: 14 residues. CDR3: CASSWQGDTGELFF. The CDR3 nucleotides read TGTGCCAGCTCCTGGCAGGGTGACACCGGGGAGCTGTTTTTT.

The chain is built from TRBV6-1 and TRBJ1-1; D possibly corresponds to TRBD1 (5 bases). Per the germline V gene, CDR1 is MNHNS and CDR2 is SASEGT. Trimming removed 1 base at V and 4 bases at J, with 13 bases between. The CDR3 is 15 residues long. CDR3: CASSEVLGGPTEAFF. CDR3 coding DNA: TGTGCCAGCAGTGAAGTATTGGGGGGTCCCACTGAAGCTTTCTTT.

The chain links TRBV15 to TRBJ1-1; maybe TRBD1 (5 bases). CDR3 length: 15 residues. CDR1 and CDR2 (germline): LNHNV, YYDKDF (reference sequence). V lost 4 bases to trimming and J lost 6 bases, with 18 bases between them. This CDR3 reads CATSNSYEDNPEAFF. The CDR3 DNA follows: TGTGCCACCAGCAACTCCTATGAGGACAACCCTGAAGCTTTCTTT. Using reference TRBV15 and TRBJ1-1 for the parts outside the CDR3, the full variable domain is DAMVIQNPRYQVTQFGKPVTLSCSQTLNHNVMYWYQQKSSQAPKLLFHYYDKDFNNEADTPDNFQSRRPNTSFCFLDIRSPGLGDTAMYLCATSNSYEDNPEAFFGQGTRLTVV.

The chain uses TRBV18 and TRBJ2-7, with TRBD1 matching over 9 bases. CDR1 is KGHSH and CDR2 is LQKENI in the germline V gene. J gave up 3 bases and V 3 bases, and 3 bases lay outside the gene matches. The CDR3 runs to 14 residues. Here the CDR3 DNA reads TGTGCCAGCTCACCGGGGACAGGGAGCTACGAGCAGTACTTC. It specifies CASSPGTGSYEQYF.

The chain combines TRBV18 with TRBJ1-1; possible D gene TRBD1, 5 bases. The CDR3 is made up of 12 amino acids. V was pared by 4 bases and J by 6 bases, with 9 bases between. CDR1 is KGHSH and CDR2 is LQKENI in the germline V gene. DNA of the CDR3: TGTGCCAGCTCACAAGGGACTGCTGAAGCTTTCTTT. Amino acids: CASSQGTAEAFF.

The chain couples TRBV6-5 to TRBJ2-1; D remains ambiguous. V gave up 5 bases and J gave up 0 bases, with 8 bases separating them. From germline, CDR1 is MNHEY and CDR2 SVGAGI. The CDR3 totals 14 residues. The CDR3 protein is CASSLASSYNEQFF. In DNA, the CDR3 is TGTGCCAGCAGTCTGGCCAGCTCCTACAATGAGCAGTTCTTC.

This clone was seen a handful of times. The rearrangement links TRBV27 to TRBJ1-2, with D tentatively TRBD1 (6 bases). The V gene lost 5 bases and the J gene lost 4 bases, with 14 bases spanning the gap. The CDR3 spans 14 residues. Germline CDR1 is MNHEY and CDR2 is SMNVEV (reference sequence). The CDR3 sequence is CASSRTDRPYGYTF. The CDR3 region has the DNA TGTGCCAGCAGTAGGACAGACCGACCCTATGGCTACACCTTC.

For the CDR3, the DNA is TGTGCCAGCAACCGACGGTTCGAGCAGTACTTC. It is translated as CASNRRFEQYF. The rearrangement uses TRBV6-4 and TRBJ2-7; D not resolved. V lost 7 bases, J lost 6 bases, and 10 bases lay in between. The CDR3 spans 11 residues. From germline, CDR1 is MRHNA and CDR2 SNTAGT.

The V call is TRBV7-3, the J call TRBJ2-3; 7 bases are a match to TRBD1. V shed 5 bases and J 6 bases; nucleotides not matched to a gene: 11. The CDR3 consists of 15 residues. Germline values: CDR1 SGHTA, CDR2 FQGTGA. CDR3: CASSPQGRVWDTQYF. The CDR3 nucleotides read TGTGCCAGCAGCCCACAGGGGAGAGTATGGGATACGCAGTATTTT.

This chain joins TRBV4-1 and TRBJ2-1, with 7 bases identical to TRBD2. The CDR3 spans 16 residues. Germline CDR1 reads MGHRA; CDR2 reads YSYEKL. The junction had 15 bases not matched to a gene; V was cut back by 4 bases and J by 9 bases. Here the CDR3 DNA reads TGCGCCAGCAGCCCGGGTAGTGGCGGGAGATTCGGTGAGCAGTTCTTC. This translates into CASSPGSGGRFGEQFF.

The chain employs TRBV7-2 and TRBJ1-3, with a tentative D call TRBD1 (5 bases). V was clipped by 5 bases and J by 5 bases, with 22 bases between them. Germline CDR1 SGHTA, CDR2 FQGNSA. This CDR3 is built from 17 residues. DNA for the CDR3: TGTGCCAGCAGCGGGGGATCGGACCGAGGAGCTAGAAACACCATATATTTT. Protein product: CASSGGSDRGARNTIYF.

The V gene is TRBV27, the J gene TRBJ2-7; weak D call: TRBD1 (5 bases). The CDR3 consists of 14 residues. V lost 2 bases and J 2 bases, leaving 10 bases between the germline ends. CDR1 and CDR2 (germline): MNHEY, SMNVEV (reference sequence). CDR3 bases: TGTGCCAGCAGTTTAGTTCAGGGCCCCTACGAGCAGTACTTC. Amino acids: CASSLVQGPYEQYF.

This clone was observed once. The rearrangement joins TRBV20-1 to TRBJ1-2; D is unclear. The CDR3 runs to 12 residues. In germline, CDR1 is DFQATT, CDR2 SNEGSKA (reference sequence). Deletions cut 4 bases from V and 4 bases from J, with 10 bases between. The CDR3 spells CSATDGSYGYTF. CDR3 bases: TGCAGTGCTACTGACGGGAGCTATGGCTACACCTTC.

The V call is TRBV18, the J call TRBJ1-2; possible D gene TRBD1, 6 bases. CDR3 length: 18 amino acids. Trimming cost V 3 bases and J 1 base, with 21 bases left between them. CDR1 is KGHSH, CDR2 LQKENI, per germline. The CDR3 sequence: CASSPWTDARLNNYGYTF. CDR3 DNA: TGTGCCAGCTCACCCTGGACAGACGCCAGACTTAATAACTATGGCTACACCTTC.

J is TRBJ2-3 and V is TRBV24-1; D gene unclear. Trimming cost V 4 bases and J 6 bases, with 7 bases left between them. This CDR3 contains 12 residues. Germline CDR1 KGHDR, CDR2 SFDVKD. The CDR3 nucleotides are TGTGCCACCAGTGACCAGCTTGATACGCAGTATTTT. This translates into CATSDQLDTQYF.

This chain joins TRBV2 and TRBJ1-2; D perhaps matches TRBD1 (5 bases). V lost 1 base and J 3 bases, leaving 9 bases between the germline ends. CDR1 and CDR2 (germline): SNHLY, FYNNEI. This CDR3 is built from 14 residues. DNA of the CDR3: TGTGCCAGCAGTGAAGACCGGGGGTACTATGGCTACACCTTC. It is translated as CASSEDRGYYGYTF. The full variable domain, its missing parts supplied by reference TRBV2 and TRBJ1-2, is EPEVTQTPSHQVTQMGQEVILRCVPISNHLYFYWYRQILGQKVEFLVSFYNNEISEKSEIFDDQFSVERPDGSNFTLKIRSTKLEDSAMYFCASSEDRGYYGYTFGSGTRLTVV.

This clone was detected a few times. The chain couples TRBV29-1 to TRBJ2-7; D ambiguous. V lost 3 bases to trimming and J lost 0 bases, with 9 bases between them. The CDR3 is made up of 13 amino acids. Germline V gene sequence: CDR1 SQVTM, CDR2 ANQGSEA. CDR3 region: CSVDGRSSYEQYF. CDR3 bases: TGCAGCGTTGACGGCAGGAGCTCCTACGAGCAGTACTTC.

The count of this clone is one. This rearrangement joins TRBV5-8 to TRBJ1-4; perhaps TRBD1 as D (6 bases). The CDR3 totals 16 residues. Germline V CDR1 and CDR2: SGHTS, YDEGEE. The V end lost 0 bases, the J end lost 6 bases, and 15 bases lay between the germline ends. The CDR3 loop reads CASSLARGGRDEKLFF. As DNA, the CDR3 is TGTGCCAGCAGCTTGGCCCGTGGGGGGCGTGATGAAAAACTGTTTTTT. Full variable domain (rest looked up from reference TRBV5-8 and TRBJ1-4): EAGVTQSPTHLIKTRGQQATLRCSPISGHTSVYWYQQALGLGLQFLLWYDEGEERNRGNFPPRFSGRQFPNYSSELNVNALELEDSALYLCASSLARGGRDEKLFFGSGTQLSVL.

This chain connects TRBV29-1 to TRBJ2-7; D remains unclear. V lost 3 bases to trimming and J lost 3 bases, with 12 bases between them. Germline V lookup: CDR1 SQVTM, CDR2 ANQGSEA. The CDR3 spans 13 residues. CDR3 region: CSVENDADYEQYF. The DNA for the CDR3 is TGCAGCGTTGAGAACGATGCGGACTACGAGCAGTACTTC.

J is TRBJ2-1 and V is TRBV29-1; maybe TRBD1 (5 bases). Germline CDR1 and CDR2: SQVTM and ANQGSEA. V was clipped by 6 bases and J by 4 bases, with 16 bases between them. The CDR3 runs 14 residues. CDR3 nucleotides: TGCAGCGTAGCCCGACAGAATCGGTACAATGAGCAGTTCTTC. Protein: CSVARQNRYNEQFF.

CDR3 sequence reads: CAWSVWREYNEQFF. The CDR3 DNA reads TGTGCCTGGAGTGTATGGCGAGAATACAATGAGCAGTTCTTC. The chain employs TRBV30 and TRBJ2-1; D remains ambiguous. Trimming removed 0 bases at V and 4 bases at J, with 10 bases between. This CDR3 spans 14 amino acids. The germline CDR1 and CDR2 sequences are GTSNPN and SVGIG (reference sequence).

The chain carries TRBV28 and TRBJ1-1; D is possibly TRBD1 (5 bases). CDR1 and CDR2 from the germline V gene are MDHEN and SYDVKM. This CDR3 spans 13 amino acids. Trimming took off 1 base at V and 5 bases at J, with 8 bases between the two ends. The CDR3 coding sequence is TGTGCCAGCAGTTTATTAGAGGGGACTGAAGCTTTCTTT. It specifies CASSLLEGTEAFF.

This clone was counted once. Other DNA sequences within the sample encode an identical CDR3. The V call is TRBV5-1, the J call TRBJ2-2, with 8 nucleotides matching TRBD2. This CDR3 has 18 residues. Germline V CDR1 and CDR2: SGHRS, YFSETQ. V trimming: 0 bases; J trimming: 0 bases; junction bases outside the gene matches: 7. CDR3 DNA: TGCGCCAGCAGCTTGGATCGGGGCGGGGGGACGAACACCGGGGAGCTGTTTTTT. The encoded protein is CASSLDRGGGTNTGELFF.

This clone was counted between two and nine times. This rearrangement joins TRBV12-3 or TRBV12-4 to TRBJ2-4, with D unresolved. The CDR3 has 13 amino acids. V lost 2 bases and J lost 0, with 2 bases in between. This CDR3 reads CASSLQAKNIQYF. The CDR3 DNA reads TGTGCCAGCAGTTTACAAGCCAAAAACATTCAGTACTTC.

The chain joins TRBV19 to TRBJ2-1; TRBD1 matches 8 bases. This CDR3 has 14 amino acids. In germline, CDR1 is LNHDA, CDR2 SQIVND (reference sequence). J was trimmed by 10 bases and V by 2 bases; bases with no gene match: 7. Here the CDR3 DNA reads TGTGCCAGTAGTATAAACGGCAGGGGGCTGGAGCAGTTCTTC. It encodes CASSINGRGLEQFF.

V usage is TRBV7-2 and J usage is TRBJ1-5; D perhaps matches TRBD1 (6 bases). Germline-derived CDR1 and CDR2 are SGHTA and FQGNSA. The CDR3 totals 13 residues. Between the trimmed V and J ends, which lost 5 bases and 7 bases, there was a span of 12 bases. Here the CDR3 reads CASSSSTGQPQHF. DNA of the CDR3: TGTGCCAGCAGCAGCTCGACAGGCCAGCCCCAGCATTTT.

This chain joins TRBV19 and TRBJ1-2; D is perhaps TRBD1 (5 bases). The germline V gene has CDR1 LNHDA and CDR2 SQIVND (reference sequence). CDR3 length: 14 amino acids. Trimming stripped 1 base from V and 4 bases from J, with 10 bases between. The CDR3 DNA is TGTGCCAGTAGTATAGCGGTTGGGGCCTATGGCTACACCTTC. It is translated as CASSIAVGAYGYTF.

This chain links TRBV2 with TRBJ2-7; D remains unclear. Germline lookup yields CDR1 SNHLY and CDR2 FYNNEI. CDR3 length: 14 residues. Trimming took off 6 bases at V and 0 bases at J, with 12 bases between the two ends. The CDR3 loop reads CASRSQVDSYEQYF. The CDR3 DNA is TGTGCCAGCAGGAGCCAAGTGGACTCCTACGAGCAGTACTTC.